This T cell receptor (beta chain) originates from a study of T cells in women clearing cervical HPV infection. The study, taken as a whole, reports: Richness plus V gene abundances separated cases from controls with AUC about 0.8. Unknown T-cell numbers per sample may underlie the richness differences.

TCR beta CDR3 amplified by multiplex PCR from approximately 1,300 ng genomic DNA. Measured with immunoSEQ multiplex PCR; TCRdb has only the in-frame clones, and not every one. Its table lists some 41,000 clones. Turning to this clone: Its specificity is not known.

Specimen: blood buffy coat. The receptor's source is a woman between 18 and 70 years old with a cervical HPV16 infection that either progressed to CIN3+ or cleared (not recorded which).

CDR3 sequence: CSATGGATWNEQYF. The CDR3 DNA, read in part, is TGCAGTGCTACTGGAGGGGCGACGTGGAACGAG. The chain joins TRBV20-1 to TRBJ2-7; D perhaps matches TRBD2 (6 bases). The read terminates 3 residues ahead of where the CDR3 ends, so the germline J gene completes it. Between the trimmed V and J ends, which lost 4 bases and 5 bases, there was a span of 18 bases. CDR1 and CDR2 from the germline V gene are DFQATT and SNEGSKA (reference sequence). The CDR3 is made up of 14 amino acids.